This passage covers 24 T cell receptor beta chains from one sample sequenced in a study of blood T cells in healthy people across ages. The second PCR ran about 6 to 12 cycles with a sample-barcoded 5' primer and J-beta primers. A single record per CDR3 protein comes from TCRdb applying MiXCR to the 5' RACE reads. The table lists some 1.5 million distinct CDR3 sequences, approximately 30% of them singletons. Sequenced sample: blood. These TCRs come from a woman in her twenties or thirties in good health.

The J gene is TRBJ1-3, the V gene TRBV28; 8 nucleotides line up with TRBD1. Germline values: CDR1 MDHEN, CDR2 SYDVKM. V lost 7 bases and J lost 0; bases outside the gene matches: 11. This CDR3 spans 17 amino acids. The CDR3 protein is CASISGQGYSSGNTIYF. The CDR3 DNA sequence: TGTGCCAGCATATCTGGACAGGGCTACTCCTCTGGAAACACCATATATTTT. Supplemented by reference TRBV28 and TRBJ1-3, the full variable domain reads DVKVTQSSRYLVKRTGEKVFLECVQDMDHENMFWYRQDPGLGLRLIYFSYDVKMKEKGDIPEGYSVSREKKERFSLILESASTNQTSMYLCASISGQGYSSGNTIYFGEGSWLTVV.

The table lists this clonotype with a few counts. This rearrangement joins TRBV4-1 to TRBJ1-2; a possible D gene is TRBD1 (5 bases). Germline CDR1 and CDR2: MGHRA and YSYEKL. This CDR3 comprises 13 residues. The V end lost 0 bases, the J end lost 12 bases, and 14 bases lay between the germline ends. In DNA form, the CDR3 reads TGCGCCAGCAGCCAAGAATTTGGGGGAGGCCACACCTTC. Its translation: CASSQEFGGGHTF.

Note on this clonotype: A read error may be the cause here, since a much bigger clone is one base away. The V and J genes are TRBV6-4 and TRBJ2-7; a possible D gene is TRBD2 (6 bases). The V and J ends lost 4 bases and 2 bases respectively, with 15 bases between them. Germline lookup yields CDR1 MRHNA and CDR2 SNTAGT. The CDR3 extends over 15 amino acids. CDR3 protein: CASSGVYGGPYEQYF. CDR3 sequence (DNA): TGTGCCAGCAGTGGCGTATACGGGGGACCCTACGAGCAGTACTTC.

This rearrangement joins TRBV5-5 to TRBJ2-1; TRBD2 aligns across 11 bases. The CDR3 length is 15 residues. The J segment lost 12 bases and the V segment lost 2 bases, leaving 10 bases of the junction unmatched. The germline V gene encodes CDR1 SGHKS and CDR2 YYEKEE (reference sequence). The CDR3 nucleotides read TGTGCCAGCAGCTTCCTAGCGGGAGGACCTAGGGGGCAGTTCTTC. Translating gives CASSFLAGGPRGQFF.

In its sample, this clonotype was seen a few times. This chain links TRBV2 with TRBJ1-1, with D possibly TRBD1 on 5 matching bases. Germline CDR1 SNHLY, CDR2 FYNNEI. The length of the CDR3 is 15 residues. Trimming removed 6 bases at V and 0 bases at J, with 14 bases between. DNA for the CDR3: TGTGCCAGCAGAGGGACGGAAAACATGAACACTGAAGCTTTCTTT. Its translation is CASRGTENMNTEAFF.

This clonotype has only a few counts. The chain recombines TRBV14 with TRBJ2-1; D ambiguous. The V end lost 4 bases, the J end lost 0 bases, and 13 bases lay between the germline ends. CDR3 length equals 16 residues. Germline V gives CDR1 SGHDN, CDR2 FVKESK. CDR3 sequence reads: CASSLMWRSSYNEQFF. CDR3 in DNA: TGTGCCAGCAGCCTAATGTGGCGGAGCTCCTACAATGAGCAGTTCTTC.

This chain connects TRBV30 to TRBJ1-2, with D possibly matching TRBD1 (5 bases). Germline CDR1 and CDR2: GTSNPN and SVGIG (reference sequence). This CDR3 is built from 14 residues. Trimming pared 2 bases from V and 8 bases from J, leaving 18 bases between. CDR3 nucleotides: TGTGCCTGGAGTTCATGGGGGACGGGAGAGGGCTACACCTTC. Its translation is CAWSSWGTGEGYTF.

This clonotype was counted a few times. A much larger clonotype is one base distant, so this may be a read error. This rearrangement joins TRBV10-3 to TRBJ1-2; 9 bases line up with TRBD1. CDR1 ENHRY and CDR2 SYGVKD come from the germline V gene. J lost 8 bases, V lost 6 bases, and 10 bases had no gene match. The CDR3 is 14 residues long. The DNA of the CDR3 is TGTGCCATCAGGGACTCCGGGACAGGGAACGGCTACACCTTC. Residues: CAIRDSGTGNGYTF.

The chain employs TRBV28 and TRBJ2-5; TRBD1 might be the D (7 bases). Germline values: CDR1 MDHEN, CDR2 SYDVKM. This CDR3 has 13 residues. V was shortened by 10 bases and J by 1 base, with 13 bases between the two germline ends. CDR3 bases: TGTGCCACTCTCAGGGGGGCCCAAGAGACCCAGTACTTC. Residues: CATLRGAQETQYF.

J is TRBJ1-5 and V is TRBV28, with D unclear. Trimming left V 7 bases short and J 12 bases short, with 10 bases between. Germline lookup yields CDR1 MDHEN and CDR2 SYDVKM. The CDR3 extends over 10 amino acids. The CDR3 DNA reads as TGTGCCAGCAAACTTGTAGACCAGCATTTT. Translated: CASKLVDQHF. The variable domain in full, completed from reference TRBV28 and TRBJ1-5, reads DVKVTQSSRYLVKRTGEKVFLECVQDMDHENMFWYRQDPGLGLRLIYFSYDVKMKEKGDIPEGYSVSREKKERFSLILESASTNQTSMYLCASKLVDQHFGDGTRLSIL.

This clonotype was detected only a few times. The CDR3, as DNA: TGTGCCAGCAGTTTACCTAGGCCCCCCAATGAGCAGTTCTTC. Encoded protein: CASSLPRPPNEQFF. The chain links TRBV12-3 or TRBV12-4 to TRBJ2-1; D unclear. Deletions cut 2 bases from V and 6 bases from J, with 11 bases between. This CDR3 region has 14 residues.

The chain uses TRBV7-2 and TRBJ2-5; no firm D call. Trimming left V 5 bases short and J 2 bases short, with 15 bases between. The CDR3 covers 15 residues. Germline V gene sequence: CDR1 SGHTA, CDR2 FQGNSA. In DNA form, the CDR3 reads TGTGCCAGCAGCCTCGATTGGGATCTTCAAGAGACCCAGTACTTC. Residues: CASSLDWDLQETQYF. The full variable domain, completed using reference TRBV7-2 and TRBJ2-5, is GAGVSQSPSNKVTEKGKDVELRCDPISGHTALYWYRQSLGQGLEFLIYFQGNSAPDKSGLPSDRFSAERTGGSVSTLTIQRTQQEDSAVYLCASSLDWDLQETQYFGPGTRLLVL.

The chain joins TRBV20-1 to TRBJ1-1, with no clear D. CDR1 and CDR2 (germline): DFQATT, SNEGSKA (reference sequence). V lost 6 bases to trimming and J lost 6 bases, with 11 bases between them. CDR3 length: 11 residues. CDR3 residues: CSAHWEAEAFF. The CDR3 DNA is TGCAGTGCGCATTGGGAAGCTGAAGCTTTCTTT.

This rearrangement joins TRBV2 to TRBJ2-4; 8 nucleotides align to TRBD2. The germline V gene has CDR1 SNHLY and CDR2 FYNNEI. J gave up 8 bases and V 6 bases, and 6 bases lay outside the gene matches. This CDR3 region has 13 residues. The CDR3 sequence is CASSEPGGDIQYF. The CDR3 DNA sequence: TGTGCCAGCAGCGAGCCCGGGGGGGACATTCAGTACTTC.

This clonotype was recorded many times. J is TRBJ2-7 and V is TRBV2; D is perhaps TRBD1 (6 bases). Between the trimmed V and J ends, which lost 7 bases and 5 bases, there was a span of 18 bases. Germline V gene sequence: CDR1 SNHLY, CDR2 FYNNEI. This CDR3 is built from 14 residues. CDR3 DNA sequence: TGTGCCAGCAATCTCGAACAGGGTAGACACGAGCAGTACTTC. This translates into CASNLEQGRHEQYF.

This chain connects TRBV7-2 to TRBJ1-1; 7 bases are a match to TRBD1. J gave up 2 bases and V 4 bases, and 7 bases lay outside the gene matches. The CDR3 totals 15 residues. CDR1 is SGHTA and CDR2 is FQGNSA in the germline V gene. CDR3 bases: TGTGCCAGCAGCTCCTTGACAGGGCGAAACACTGAAGCTTTCTTT. The encoded protein is CASSSLTGRNTEAFF.

This clonotype occurred many times. A read error is possible here, since a much larger clone lies one base away. The genes are TRBV5-5 and TRBJ2-7; D possibly uses TRBD1 or TRBD2 (6 bases each). This CDR3 has 12 residues. V dropped 3 bases and J dropped 6 bases, with 10 bases sitting between them. The germline gives CDR1 SGHKS, CDR2 YYEKEE (reference sequence). CDR3 DNA sequence: TGTGCCAGCAGCTACGGGGGCTCCGAGCAGTACTTC. Protein product: CASSYGGSEQYF. The full variable domain, with the rest looked up from reference TRBV5-5 and TRBJ2-7, is DAGVTQSPTHLIKTRGQQVTLRCSPISGHKSVSWYQQVLGQGPQFIFQYYEKEERGRGNFPDRFSARQFPNYSSELNVNALLLGDSALYLCASSYGGSEQYFGPGTRLTVT.

A few counts support this clonotype. The chain has TRBV28 and TRBJ2-1, with D tentatively TRBD2 (6 bases). V was shortened by 6 bases and J by 3 bases, with 24 bases between the two germline ends. Germline lookup yields CDR1 MDHEN and CDR2 SYDVKM. This CDR3 contains 18 residues. The CDR3 spells CASRAGRLQTIFYNEQFF. CDR3 DNA sequence: TGTGCCAGCAGGGCGGGGCGGCTACAAACAATCTTCTACAATGAGCAGTTCTTC.

The CDR3 bases are TGTGCCAGCAGCCCCCTTGCGGGGGAAGGGGAGACCCAGTACTTC. Its translation is CASSPLAGEGETQYF. The chain combines TRBV9 with TRBJ2-5; TRBD2 matches at 7 bases. The CDR3 covers 15 residues. V lost 4 bases and J lost 5; bases outside the gene matches: 11. CDR1 is SGDLS and CDR2 is YYNGEE in the germline V gene.

For this clonotype: Its ends do not fully match the called genes, so a read error is possible. The J gene is TRBJ2-3, the V gene TRBV5-1; the match to TRBD2 covers 10 bases. Germline CDR1 reads SGHRS; CDR2 reads YFSETQ. The CDR3 is 16 residues long. The CDR3 DNA sequence: TGCGCCAGCAGATCCGGAGCGGGAGGGCCAGGAGATACGCAGGATTTT. It encodes CASRSGAGGPGDTQDF.

Comments on this clonotype: This may come from a read error, since a much larger clone is one base off. This rearrangement joins TRBV4-3 to TRBJ1-2, with D tentatively TRBD1 (6 bases). Germline values: CDR1 LGHNA, CDR2 YSLEER. The length of the CDR3 is 15 residues. V was pared by 1 base and J by 6 bases, with 15 bases between. The CDR3 DNA follows: TGCGCCAGCAGCCAAGGGGGGCTTGGGGCCGATGGCTACACCTTC. Residues: CASSQGGLGADGYTF.

This clonotype was observed a handful of times. J is TRBJ1-6 and V is TRBV6-5, with 8 bases that match TRBD1. Germline CDR1 is MNHEY and CDR2 is SVGAGI. This CDR3 comprises 16 residues. The J segment lost 6 bases and the V segment lost 6 bases, leaving 10 bases of the junction unmatched. CDR3 sequence: CASRGRDRGSNSPLHF. The CDR3 bases are TGTGCCAGCAGAGGTCGAGACAGGGGAAGTAATTCACCCCTCCACTTT.

The CDR3 is CSARDLLQGALREPQHF. CDR3 DNA sequence: TGCAGTGCTAGAGATCTGTTACAGGGGGCGCTTAGGGAGCCCCAGCATTTT. The V and J genes are TRBV20-1 and TRBJ1-5; the match to TRBD1 covers 9 bases. Trimming took 0 bases from V and 8 from J; bases not matched to a gene: 14. The CDR3 has 17 residues. The germline CDR1 and CDR2 sequences are DFQATT and SNEGSKA (reference sequence).

This clonotype was seen at least ten times. The rearrangement joins TRBV12-3 or TRBV12-4 to TRBJ2-5; TRBD2 is a possible D gene (5 bases). This CDR3 is built from 14 residues. V was cut by 4 bases and J by 5 bases, with 14 bases left in between. CDR3 in amino acids: CASSYRGFDETQYF. The CDR3 DNA reads TGTGCCAGCAGTTACCGGGGATTCGACGAGACCCAGTACTTC.